The T cell receptor (beta chain) under discussion was sequenced for a study of blood T cell repertoires in COVID-19. As for the study in general: Researchers got acute and convalescent COVID-19 samples from the United States, Italy and Spain. PBMCs, B-cell-depleted T cells, or T cells provided the cDNA or gDNA that made up the material.

One Seattle source followed patients from active infection through their disease course. This CDR3 is built from 15 residues. V was pared by 4 bases and J by 1 base, with 3 bases of the junction left unmatched. Germline CDR1 MDHEN, CDR2 SYDVKM. TCRdb's table, derived via immunoSEQ multiplex PCR, lists solely in-frame clones and lacks some. The sample lists 200,000 to 250,000 clones; roughly 79% were seen once. This TCR was sampled from a woman aged 80 or older with COVID-19, enrolled during active disease. The source material was peripheral blood. The genes are TRBV28 and TRBJ2-2; 7 bases line up with TRBD2. CDR3 coding DNA: TGTGCCAGCAGTTCATTAGCGGGGAACACCGGGGAGCTGTTTTTT. Translated, it gives CASSSLAGNTGELFF.